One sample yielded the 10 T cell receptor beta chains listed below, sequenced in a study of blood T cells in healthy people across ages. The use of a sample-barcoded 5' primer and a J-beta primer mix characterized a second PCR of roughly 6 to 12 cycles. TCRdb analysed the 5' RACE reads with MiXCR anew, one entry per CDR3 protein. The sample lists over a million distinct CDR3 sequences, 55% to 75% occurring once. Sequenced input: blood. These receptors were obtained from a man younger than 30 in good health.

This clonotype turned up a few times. CDR3 bases: TGTGCCAGCAGCTTAGCTTCGTCGTCCACTAACTATGGCTACACCTTC. Protein sequence: CASSLASSSTNYGYTF. The chain uses TRBV7-2 and TRBJ1-2; no clear D. The germline V gene encodes CDR1 SGHTA and CDR2 FQGNSA. V gave up 0 bases and J gave up 0 bases, with 11 bases separating them. This CDR3 is built from 16 residues.

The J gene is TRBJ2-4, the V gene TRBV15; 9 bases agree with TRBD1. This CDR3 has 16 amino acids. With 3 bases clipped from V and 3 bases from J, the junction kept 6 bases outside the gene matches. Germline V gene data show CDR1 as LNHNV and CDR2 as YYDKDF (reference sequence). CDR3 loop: CATSSRDRADKNIQYF. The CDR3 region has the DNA TGTGCCACCAGCAGCCGGGACAGGGCGGACAAAAACATTCAGTACTTC.

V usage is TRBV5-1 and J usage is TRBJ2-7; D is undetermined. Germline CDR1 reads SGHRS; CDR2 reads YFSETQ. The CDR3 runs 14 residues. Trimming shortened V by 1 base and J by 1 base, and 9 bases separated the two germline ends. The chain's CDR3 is CASSLFAESYEQYF. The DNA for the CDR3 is TGCGCCAGCAGCTTGTTCGCGGAATCCTACGAGCAGTACTTC.

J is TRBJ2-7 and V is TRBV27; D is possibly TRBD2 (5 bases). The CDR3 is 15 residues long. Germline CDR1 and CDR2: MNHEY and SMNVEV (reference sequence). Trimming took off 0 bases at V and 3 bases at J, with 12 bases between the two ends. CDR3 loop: CASSLSGSEYYEQYF. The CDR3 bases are TGTGCCAGCAGTTTATCGGGGAGTGAATACTACGAGCAGTACTTC.

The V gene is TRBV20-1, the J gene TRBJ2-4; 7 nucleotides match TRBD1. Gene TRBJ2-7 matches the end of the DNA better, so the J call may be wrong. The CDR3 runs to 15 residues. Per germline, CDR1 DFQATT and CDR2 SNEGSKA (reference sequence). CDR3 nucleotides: TGCAGTGCTAAGCGGACAGGAGCTATAAGCTACGAGCAGTACTTC. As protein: CSAKRTGAISYEQYF.

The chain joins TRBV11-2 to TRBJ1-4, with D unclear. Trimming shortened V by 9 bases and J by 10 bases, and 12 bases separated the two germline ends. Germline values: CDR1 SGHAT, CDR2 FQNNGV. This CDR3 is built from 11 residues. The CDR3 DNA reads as TGTGCCAGATTGACCTTCGGAAAACTGTTTTTT. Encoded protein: CARLTFGKLFF.

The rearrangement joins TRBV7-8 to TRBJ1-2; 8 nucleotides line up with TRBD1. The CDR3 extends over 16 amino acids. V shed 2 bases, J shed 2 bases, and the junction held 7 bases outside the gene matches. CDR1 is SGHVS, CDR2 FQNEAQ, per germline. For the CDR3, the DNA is TGTGCCAGCAGCTTACCTCGGGACAGGATAAACTATGGCTACACCTTC. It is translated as CASSLPRDRINYGYTF.

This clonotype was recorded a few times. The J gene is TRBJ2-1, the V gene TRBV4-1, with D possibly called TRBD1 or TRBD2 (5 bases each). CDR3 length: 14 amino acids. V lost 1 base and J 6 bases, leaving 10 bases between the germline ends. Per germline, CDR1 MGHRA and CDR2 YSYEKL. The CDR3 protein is CASSQGDVINEQFF. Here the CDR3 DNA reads TGCGCCAGCAGCCAAGGGGACGTGATCAATGAGCAGTTCTTC.

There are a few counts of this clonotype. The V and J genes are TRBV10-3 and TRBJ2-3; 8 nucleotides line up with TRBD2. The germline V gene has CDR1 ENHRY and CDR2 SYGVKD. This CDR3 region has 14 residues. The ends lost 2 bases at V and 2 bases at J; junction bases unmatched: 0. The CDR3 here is CAISEGLATDTQYF. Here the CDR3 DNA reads TGTGCCATCAGTGAGGGACTAGCCACAGATACGCAGTATTTT.

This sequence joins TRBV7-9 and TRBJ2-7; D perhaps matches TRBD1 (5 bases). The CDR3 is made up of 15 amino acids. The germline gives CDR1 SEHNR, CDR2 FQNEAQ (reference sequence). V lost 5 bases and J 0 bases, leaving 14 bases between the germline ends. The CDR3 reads CASSPSTESSYEQYF. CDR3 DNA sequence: TGTGCCAGCAGCCCGTCGACAGAGAGCTCCTACGAGCAGTACTTC.